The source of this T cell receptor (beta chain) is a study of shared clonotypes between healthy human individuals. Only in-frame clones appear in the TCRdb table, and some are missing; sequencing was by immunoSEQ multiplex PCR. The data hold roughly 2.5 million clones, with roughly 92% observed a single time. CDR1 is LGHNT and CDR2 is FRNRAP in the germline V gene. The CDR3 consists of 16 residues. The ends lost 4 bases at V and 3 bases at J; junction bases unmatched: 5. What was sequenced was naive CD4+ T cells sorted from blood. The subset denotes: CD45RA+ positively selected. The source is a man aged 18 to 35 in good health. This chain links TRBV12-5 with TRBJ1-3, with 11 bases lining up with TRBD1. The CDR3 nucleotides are TGTGCTAGTGGTTCCGGACAGGGGGCAGGTGGAAACACCATATATTTT. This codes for CASGSGQGAGGNTIYF.